This T cell receptor (beta chain) was obtained from a study of T cell repertoires in cytomegalovirus infection. In the study overall: Indications of both CMV infection and matching HLA type were provided by public TCR beta signatures. Study-level results: HLA-C-restricted TCR beta clonotypes specific for CMV led the ex vivo response. The cumulative frequency of public TCR beta families distinguished individuals who carried CMV together with the relevant HLA.

Trimming took 1 base from V and 6 from J; bases not matched to a gene: 2. The CDR3 is made up of 14 amino acids. Each CDR3 protein gets one entry after TCRdb re-called the reads with MiXCR. In the table there are 160,000 or so distinct CDR3 sequences, roughly 20% of which are singletons. Note on this clonotype: Its specificity is unknown.

The TCR sequence derives from a human donor in good health (CMV status not recorded). Some clones in this sample may be carry-over from other donors' samples. The material sequenced was CD8+ T cells from cultured PBMCs, taken from culture after CMV antigen stimulation. The chain uses TRBV12-3 or TRBV12-4 and TRBJ2-7; 11 bases align to TRBD2. CDR3 nucleotide sequence: TGTGCCAGCAGTTTAGTAGCGGGGGGGCCCGAGCAGTACTTC. It is translated as CASSLVAGGPEQYF.